The rows below give T cell receptor beta chains drawn from one sample of a study of control samples from healthy donors and cancer patients. Sequencing used immunoSEQ multiplex PCR; TCRdb keeps in-frame clones, though not all of them. Found here are approximately 70,000 clones, 87% of them singletons; the top ten hold over 2%. Sequencing used PBMCs. The receptors were gathered from a woman aged 45-65 years with head and neck cancer. Both conserved end residues are part of each CDR3. The D gene is left open where the match is weak. Size values are once, few and many counts, or a class for expanded clones, and some rows have none.

j_call: TRBJ2-7
d_call: NA
clone_size: NA
v_call: TRBV2
cdr3_nt: TGTGCCAGCAGCCTCCTACTCTACGAGCAGTACTTC
cdr3_aa: CASSLLLYEQYF

j_call: TRBJ1-4
d_call: NA
clone_size: NA
v_call: TRBV28
cdr3_nt: TGTGCCAGCAGTTTTCCAGGGTCGAATGAAAAACTGTTTTTT
cdr3_aa: CASSFPGSNEKLFF

j_call: TRBJ1-3
d_call: NA
clone_size: NA
v_call: TRBV7-9
cdr3_nt: TGTGCCAGCAGCTTAGAGGGTAACACCATATATTTT
cdr3_aa: CASSLEGNTIYF

j_call: TRBJ1-5
d_call: TRBD1
clone_size: NA
v_call: TRBV7-9
cdr3_nt: TGTGCCAGCAGCTTAGGGCAAGGGGGCAGCAATCAGCCCCAGCATTTT
cdr3_aa: CASSLGQGGSNQPQHF

j_call: TRBJ1-2
d_call: NA
clone_size: NA
v_call: TRBV20-1
cdr3_nt: TGCAGTGCTAGTGTGGGCTTTAACTATGGCTACACCTTC
cdr3_aa: CSASVGFNYGYTF

j_call: TRBJ2-2
d_call: NA
clone_size: NA
v_call: TRBV2
cdr3_nt: TGTGCCAGCCAGCGGGCAGGGCTTGACACCGGGGAGCTGTTTTTT
cdr3_aa: CASQRAGLDTGELFF

j_call: TRBJ2-2
d_call: TRBD1
clone_size: NA
v_call: TRBV10-1
cdr3_nt: TGCGCCAGCAGTGAGGGGGACAGGGACACCGGGGAGCTGTTTTTT
cdr3_aa: CASSEGDRDTGELFF

j_call: TRBJ1-6
d_call: NA
clone_size: NA
v_call: TRBV30
cdr3_nt: TGTGCCTGGAGTGCTAATCTAGATTCACCCCTCCACTTT
cdr3_aa: CAWSANLDSPLHF

j_call: TRBJ2-1
d_call: NA
clone_size: once
v_call: TRBV21-1
cdr3_nt: TGTGCCAGCAGCAAGGCGGGGAGTAGCCCCTACAATGAGCAGTTCTTC
cdr3_aa: CASSKAGSSPYNEQFF

j_call: TRBJ1-5
d_call: NA
clone_size: NA
v_call: TRBV28
cdr3_nt: TGTGCCAGCAGACTCGAGGGTTATAGCAATCAGCCCCAGCATTTT
cdr3_aa: CASRLEGYSNQPQHF